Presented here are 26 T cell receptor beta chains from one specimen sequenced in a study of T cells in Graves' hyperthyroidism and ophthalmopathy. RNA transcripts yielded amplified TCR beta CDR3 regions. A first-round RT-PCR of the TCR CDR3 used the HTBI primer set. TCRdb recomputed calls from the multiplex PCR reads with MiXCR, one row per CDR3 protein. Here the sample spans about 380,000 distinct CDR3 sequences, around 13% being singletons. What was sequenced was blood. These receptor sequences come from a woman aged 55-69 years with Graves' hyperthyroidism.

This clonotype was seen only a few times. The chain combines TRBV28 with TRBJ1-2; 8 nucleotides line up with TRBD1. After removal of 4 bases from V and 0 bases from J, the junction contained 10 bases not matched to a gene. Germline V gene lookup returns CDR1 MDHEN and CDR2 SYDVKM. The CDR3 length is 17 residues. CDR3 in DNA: TGTGCCAGCAGTTCCCTCCGGGACAGGAACACTAACTATGGCTACACCTTC. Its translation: CASSSLRDRNTNYGYTF.

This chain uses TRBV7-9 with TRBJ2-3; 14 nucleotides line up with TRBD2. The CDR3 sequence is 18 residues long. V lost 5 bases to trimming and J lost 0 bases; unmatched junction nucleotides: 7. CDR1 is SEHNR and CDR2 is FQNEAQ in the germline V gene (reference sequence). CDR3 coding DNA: TGTGCCAGCAGCCCGGGACTAGCGGGAGTGCCTAGCACAGATACGCAGTATTTT. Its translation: CASSPGLAGVPSTDTQYF.

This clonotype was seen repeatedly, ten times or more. This CDR3 reads CASSPLGSNTEAFF. CDR3 bases: TGTGCCAGCAGCCCTCTCGGCTCGAACACTGAAGCTTTCTTT. This sequence joins TRBV28 and TRBJ1-1, with D unclear. CDR3 size: 14 residues. V gave up 6 bases and J gave up 1 base, with 12 bases separating them. Germline CDR1 and CDR2: MDHEN and SYDVKM.

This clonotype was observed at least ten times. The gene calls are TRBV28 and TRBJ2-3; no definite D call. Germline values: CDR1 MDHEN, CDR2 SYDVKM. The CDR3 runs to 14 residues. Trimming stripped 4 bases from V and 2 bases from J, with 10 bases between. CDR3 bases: TGTGCCAGCAGTTCCCCCCCTAACACAGATACGCAGTATTTT. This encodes CASSSPPNTDTQYF.

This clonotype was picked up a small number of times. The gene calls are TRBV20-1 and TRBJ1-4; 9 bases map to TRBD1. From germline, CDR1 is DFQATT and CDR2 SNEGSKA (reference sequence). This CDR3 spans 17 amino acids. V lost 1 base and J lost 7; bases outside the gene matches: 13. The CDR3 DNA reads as TGCAGTGCTAGAGCGTGGACAGGGGCGAATAAAGGTGAAAAACTGTTTTTT. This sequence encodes CSARAWTGANKGEKLFF.

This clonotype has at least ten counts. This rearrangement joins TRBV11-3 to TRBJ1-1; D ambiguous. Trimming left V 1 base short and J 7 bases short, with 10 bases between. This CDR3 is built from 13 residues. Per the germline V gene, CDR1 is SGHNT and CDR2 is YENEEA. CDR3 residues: CASSLGPGREAFF. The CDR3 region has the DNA TGTGCCAGCAGCTTAGGGCCAGGACGTGAAGCTTTCTTT. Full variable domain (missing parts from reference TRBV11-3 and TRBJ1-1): EAGVVQSPRYKIIEKKQPVAFWCNPISGHNTLYWYLQNLGQGPELLIRYENEEAVDDSQLPKDRFSAERLKGVDSTLKIQPAELGDSAVYLCASSLGPGREAFFGQGTRLTVV.

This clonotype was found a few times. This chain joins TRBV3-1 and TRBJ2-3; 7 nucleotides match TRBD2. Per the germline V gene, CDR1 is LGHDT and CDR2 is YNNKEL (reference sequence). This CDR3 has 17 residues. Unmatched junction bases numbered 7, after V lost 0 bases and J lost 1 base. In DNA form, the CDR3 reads TGTGCCAGCAGCCAAGATAGGGCGGGAGCGGGCACAGATACGCAGTATTTT. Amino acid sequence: CASSQDRAGAGTDTQYF.

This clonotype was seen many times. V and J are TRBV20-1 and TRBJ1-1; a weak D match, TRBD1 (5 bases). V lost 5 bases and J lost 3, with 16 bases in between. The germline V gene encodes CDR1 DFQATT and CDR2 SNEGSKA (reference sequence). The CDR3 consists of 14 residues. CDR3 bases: TGCAGTGCTCCTATTCTAGGCAGGGACACTGAAGCTTTCTTT. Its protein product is CSAPILGRDTEAFF.

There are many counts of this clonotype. CDR3 residues: CASSQMQGSPLHF. CDR3 coding DNA: TGTGCCAGCAGCCAAATGCAGGGTTCACCCCTCCACTTT. The chain combines TRBV7-3 with TRBJ1-6, with D possibly TRBD1 on 5 matching bases. The CDR3 sequence is 13 residues long. In germline, CDR1 is SGHTA, CDR2 FQGTGA. The V end was cut by 5 bases, the J end by 9 bases, with 11 bases between.

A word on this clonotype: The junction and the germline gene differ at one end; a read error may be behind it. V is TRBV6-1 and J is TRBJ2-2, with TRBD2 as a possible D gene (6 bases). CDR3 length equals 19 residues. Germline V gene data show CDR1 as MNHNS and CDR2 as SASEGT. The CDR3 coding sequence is TGTGCCAGCAGTGAAGCCATAAGGGGACTTCGAGGATCAACCGGGGAGCTGCTTTTT. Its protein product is CASSEAIRGLRGSTGELLF.

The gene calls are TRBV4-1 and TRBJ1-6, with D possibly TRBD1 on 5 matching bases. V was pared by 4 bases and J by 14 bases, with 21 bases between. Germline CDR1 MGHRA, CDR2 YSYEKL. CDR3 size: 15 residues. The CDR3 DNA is TGCGCCAGCAGCCTTGAGGGAGGGCAACGGGGGACCCTCCACTTT. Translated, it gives CASSLEGGQRGTLHF.

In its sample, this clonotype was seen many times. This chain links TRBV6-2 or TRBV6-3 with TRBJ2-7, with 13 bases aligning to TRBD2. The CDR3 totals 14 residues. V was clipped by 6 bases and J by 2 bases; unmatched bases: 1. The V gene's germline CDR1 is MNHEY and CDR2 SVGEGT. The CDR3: CASRLAGGTYEQYF. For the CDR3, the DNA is TGTGCCAGCAGACTAGCGGGAGGGACCTACGAGCAGTACTTC.

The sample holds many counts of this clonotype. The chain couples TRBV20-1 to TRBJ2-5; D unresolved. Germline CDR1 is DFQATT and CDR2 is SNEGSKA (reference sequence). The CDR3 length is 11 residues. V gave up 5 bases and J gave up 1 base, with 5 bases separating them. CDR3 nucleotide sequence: TGCAGTGCTCAACCCCAAGAGACCCAGTACTTC. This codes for CSAQPQETQYF.

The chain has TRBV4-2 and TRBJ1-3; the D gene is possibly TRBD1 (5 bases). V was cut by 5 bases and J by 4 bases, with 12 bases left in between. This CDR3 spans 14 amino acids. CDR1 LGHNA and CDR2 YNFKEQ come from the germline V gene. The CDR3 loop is CASSTQGGGNTIYF. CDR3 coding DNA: TGTGCCAGCAGCACTCAGGGAGGAGGAAACACCATATATTTT.

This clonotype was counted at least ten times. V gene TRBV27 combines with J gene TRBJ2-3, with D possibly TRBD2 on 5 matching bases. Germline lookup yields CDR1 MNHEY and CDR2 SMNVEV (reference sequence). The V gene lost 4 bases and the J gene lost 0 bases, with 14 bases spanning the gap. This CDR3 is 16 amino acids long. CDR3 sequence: CASSWRTATSTDTQYF. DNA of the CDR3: TGTGCCAGCAGTTGGAGGACTGCTACTAGCACAGATACGCAGTATTTT.

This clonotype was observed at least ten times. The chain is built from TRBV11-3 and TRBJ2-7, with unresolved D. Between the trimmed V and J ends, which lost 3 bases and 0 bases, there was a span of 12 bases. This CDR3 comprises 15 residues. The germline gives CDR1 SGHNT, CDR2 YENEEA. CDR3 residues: CASSFTVTPSYEQYF. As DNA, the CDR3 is TGTGCCAGCAGCTTCACAGTCACCCCCTCCTACGAGCAGTACTTC. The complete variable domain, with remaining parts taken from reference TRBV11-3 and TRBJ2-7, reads EAGVVQSPRYKIIEKKQPVAFWCNPISGHNTLYWYLQNLGQGPELLIRYENEEAVDDSQLPKDRFSAERLKGVDSTLKIQPAELGDSAVYLCASSFTVTPSYEQYFGPGTRLTVT.

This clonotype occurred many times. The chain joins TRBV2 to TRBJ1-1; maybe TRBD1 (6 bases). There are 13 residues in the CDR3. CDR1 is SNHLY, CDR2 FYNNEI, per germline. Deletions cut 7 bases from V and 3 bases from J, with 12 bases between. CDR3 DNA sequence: TGTGCCAGCAACAAGTACAGGGACACTGAAGCTTTCTTT. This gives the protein CASNKYRDTEAFF. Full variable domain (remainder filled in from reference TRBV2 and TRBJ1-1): EPEVTQTPSHQVTQMGQEVILRCVPISNHLYFYWYRQILGQKVEFLVSFYNNEISEKSEIFDDQFSVERPDGSNFTLKIRSTKLEDSAMYFCASNKYRDTEAFFGQGTRLTVV.

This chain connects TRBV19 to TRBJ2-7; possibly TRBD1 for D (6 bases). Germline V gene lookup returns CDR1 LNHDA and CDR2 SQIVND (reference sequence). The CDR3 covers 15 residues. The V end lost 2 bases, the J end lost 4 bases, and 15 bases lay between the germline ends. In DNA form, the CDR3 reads TGTGCCAGTAGTATATATGGGGGCGAGGTGTACGAGCAGTACTTC. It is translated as CASSIYGGEVYEQYF.

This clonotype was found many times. CDR3 in DNA: TGCGCCAGCAGTCCTCTGTGGGACAGGGGGACCAATGAGCAGTTCTTC. It is translated as CASSPLWDRGTNEQFF. This rearrangement joins TRBV4-1 to TRBJ2-1; 11 nucleotides align to TRBD1. CDR1 and CDR2 from the germline V gene are MGHRA and YSYEKL. J gave up 6 bases and V 6 bases, and 10 bases lay outside the gene matches. The CDR3 is 16 residues long.

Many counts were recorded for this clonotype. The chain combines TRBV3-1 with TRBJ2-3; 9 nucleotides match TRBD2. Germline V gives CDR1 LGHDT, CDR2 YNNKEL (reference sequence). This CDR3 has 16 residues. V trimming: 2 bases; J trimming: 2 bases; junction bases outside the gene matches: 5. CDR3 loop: CASSQLLAGTTDTQYF. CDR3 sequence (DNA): TGTGCCAGCAGCCAACTCCTAGCGGGAACCACAGATACGCAGTATTTT.

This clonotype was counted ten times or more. This CDR3 is CASSFGASGRGETQYF. The CDR3 coding sequence is TGTGCCAGCAGTTTTGGGGCTAGCGGGAGAGGAGAGACCCAGTACTTC. The rearrangement uses TRBV28 and TRBJ2-5; 10 nucleotides match TRBD2. J was trimmed by 4 bases and V by 3 bases; bases with no gene match: 8. CDR1 and CDR2 from the germline V gene are MDHEN and SYDVKM. The CDR3 has 16 amino acids.

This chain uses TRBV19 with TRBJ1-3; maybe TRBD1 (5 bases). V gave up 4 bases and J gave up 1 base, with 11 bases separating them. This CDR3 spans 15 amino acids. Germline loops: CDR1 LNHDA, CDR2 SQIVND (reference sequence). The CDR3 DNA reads TGTGCCAGTAGTAGTTGGGACTCATCTGGAAACACCATATATTTT. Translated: CASSSWDSSGNTIYF.

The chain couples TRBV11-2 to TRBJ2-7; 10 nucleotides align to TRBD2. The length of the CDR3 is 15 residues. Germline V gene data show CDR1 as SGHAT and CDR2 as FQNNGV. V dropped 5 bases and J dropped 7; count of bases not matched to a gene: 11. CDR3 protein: CASSAGTSALREQYF. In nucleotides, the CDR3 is TGTGCCAGCAGCGCCGGGACTAGCGCTTTGAGAGAGCAGTACTTC.

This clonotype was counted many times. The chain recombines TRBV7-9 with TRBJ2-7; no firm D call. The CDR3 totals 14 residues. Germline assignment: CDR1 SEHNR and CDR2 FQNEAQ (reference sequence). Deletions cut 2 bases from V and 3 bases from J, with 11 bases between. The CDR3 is CASSLSGLDYEQYF. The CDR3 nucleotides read TGTGCCAGCAGCTTATCCGGGCTAGACTACGAGCAGTACTTC.

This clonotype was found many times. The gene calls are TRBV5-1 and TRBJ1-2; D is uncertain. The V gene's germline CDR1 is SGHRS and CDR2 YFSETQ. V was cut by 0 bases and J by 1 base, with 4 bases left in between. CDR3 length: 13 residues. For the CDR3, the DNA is TGCGCCAGCAGCTTGGGTGGTAACTATGGCTACACCTTC. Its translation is CASSLGGNYGYTF. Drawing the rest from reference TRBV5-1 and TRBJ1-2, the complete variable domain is KAGVTQTPRYLIKTRGQQVTLSCSPISGHRSVSWYQQTPGQGLQFLFEYFSETQRNKGNFPGRFSGRQFSNSRSEMNVSTLELGDSALYLCASSLGGNYGYTFGSGTRLTVV.

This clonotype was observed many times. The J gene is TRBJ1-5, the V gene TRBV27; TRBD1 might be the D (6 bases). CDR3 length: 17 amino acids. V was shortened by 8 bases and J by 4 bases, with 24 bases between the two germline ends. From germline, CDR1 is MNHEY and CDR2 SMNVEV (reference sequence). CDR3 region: CASRQLETWGPNQPQHF. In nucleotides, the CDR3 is TGTGCCAGCCGACAACTTGAAACGTGGGGGCCAAATCAGCCCCAGCATTTT.